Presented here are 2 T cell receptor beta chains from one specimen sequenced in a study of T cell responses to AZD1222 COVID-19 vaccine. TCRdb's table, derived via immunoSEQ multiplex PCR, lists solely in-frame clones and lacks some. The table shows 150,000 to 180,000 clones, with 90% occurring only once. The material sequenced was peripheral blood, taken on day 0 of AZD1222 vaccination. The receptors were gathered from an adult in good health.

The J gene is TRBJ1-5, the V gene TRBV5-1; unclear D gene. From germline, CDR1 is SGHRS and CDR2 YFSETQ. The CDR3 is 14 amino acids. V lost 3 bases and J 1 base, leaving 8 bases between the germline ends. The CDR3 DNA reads TGCGCCAGCAGCTCTGGACCAAGCAATCAGCCCCAGCATTTT. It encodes CASSSGPSNQPQHF.

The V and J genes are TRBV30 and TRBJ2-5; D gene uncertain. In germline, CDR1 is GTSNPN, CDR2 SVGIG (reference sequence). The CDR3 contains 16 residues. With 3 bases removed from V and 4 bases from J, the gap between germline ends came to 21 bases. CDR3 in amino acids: CAWSAKGGRMGETQYF. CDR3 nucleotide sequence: TGTGCCTGGAGCGCAAAGGGTGGACGGATGGGAGAGACCCAGTACTTC.